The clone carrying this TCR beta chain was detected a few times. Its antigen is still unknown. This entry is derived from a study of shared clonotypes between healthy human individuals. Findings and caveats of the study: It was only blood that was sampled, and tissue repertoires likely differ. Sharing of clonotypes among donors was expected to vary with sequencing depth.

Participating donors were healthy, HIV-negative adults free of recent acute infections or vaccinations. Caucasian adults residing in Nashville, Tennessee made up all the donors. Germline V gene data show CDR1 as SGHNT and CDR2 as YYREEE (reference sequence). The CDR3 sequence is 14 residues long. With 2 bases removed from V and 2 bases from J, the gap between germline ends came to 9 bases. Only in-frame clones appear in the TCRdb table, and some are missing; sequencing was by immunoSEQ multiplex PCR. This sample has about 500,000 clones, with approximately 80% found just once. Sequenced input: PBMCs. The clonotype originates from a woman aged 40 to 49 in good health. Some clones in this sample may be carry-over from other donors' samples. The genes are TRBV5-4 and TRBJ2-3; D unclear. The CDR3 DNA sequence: TGTGCCAGCAGCTTACGCGGCTACACAGATACGCAGTATTTT. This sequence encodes CASSLRGYTDTQYF.